This TCR beta chain was documented in a study of shared clonotypes between healthy human individuals. The assay was immunoSEQ multiplex PCR, and TCRdb's table has in-frame clones only and misses some. This table holds 650,000 to 800,000 clones, about 91% found once. Selected positively for CCR7 and CD45RO-negative, naive CD8 cells excluded terminally differentiated effector memory CD45RA+ cells. To note about this clone: Other DNA sequences from this sample encode an identical CDR3 as well.

The clonotype comes from a man under 40 in good health. The sample was naive CD8+ T cells sorted from blood.

The CDR3 coding sequence is TGTGCCAGCAGTTACATTGGTAGCACAGATACGCAGTATTTT. This gives the protein CASSYIGSTDTQYF. The chain recombines TRBV6-5 with TRBJ2-3; no reliable D call. CDR1 is MNHEY and CDR2 is SVGAGI in the germline V gene. Trimming cost V 2 bases and J 0 bases, with 6 bases left between them. CDR3 length: 14 amino acids.